This entry lists 11 T cell receptor beta chains sequenced from one sample in a study of blood T cells in healthy people across ages. Primers used in a second PCR of about 6 to 11 cycles were a sample-barcoded 5' primer and a J-beta primer mix. MiXCR, run by TCRdb on the 5' RACE reads, gives a single entry per CDR3 protein. The table shows 540,000 or so distinct CDR3 sequences, with approximately 25% occurring only once. Sequencing was performed on blood. The receptors shown here come from a woman between 65 and 79 years old in good health.

This chain uses TRBV2 with TRBJ2-5, with D perhaps matching TRBD1 or TRBD2 (5 bases each). The germline V gene encodes CDR1 SNHLY and CDR2 FYNNEI. V lost 3 bases, J lost 8 bases, and 22 bases lay in between. This CDR3 spans 16 amino acids. CDR3 in DNA: TGTGCCAGCAGTGATTTTGGGGGATTGAGGGCGAGAACCCAGTACTTC. Protein: CASSDFGGLRARTQYF.

CDR3 DNA: TGTGCCACCCACACCGGGACAGCCCAATACGAGCAGTACTTC. Its translation: CATHTGTAQYEQYF. The rearrangement uses TRBV10-3 and TRBJ2-7; 7 bases are a match to TRBD1. The CDR3 is 14 residues long. The junction had 13 bases not matched to a gene; V was cut back by 10 bases and J by 4 bases. Germline loops: CDR1 ENHRY, CDR2 SYGVKD.

With regard to this clonotype: One junction end does not reproduce the germline sequence, and a read error may be involved. V and J are TRBV6-1 and TRBJ2-4; 9 bases match TRBD1. This CDR3 contains 11 residues. Germline CDR1 is MNHNS and CDR2 is SASEGT. The CDR3 reads CASSEARDRVF. The CDR3 nucleotides read TGTGCCAGCAGTGAAGCAAGGGACAGGGTCTTC.

This clonotype was detected only a few times. The V call is TRBV25-1, the J call TRBJ2-7; 8 bases align to TRBD1. The germline V gene has CDR1 MGHDK and CDR2 SYGVNS. The CDR3 consists of 15 residues. Germline trimming cut 5 bases from V and 3 bases from J; bases unmatched to any gene: 9. The CDR3 coding sequence is TGTGCCAGCAGTTCGGACAGGGACCACCTCTACGAGCAGTACTTC. It codes for CASSSDRDHLYEQYF.

This CDR3 reads CASSLTLEGGYGYTF. The CDR3 DNA reads as TGTGCCAGCAGCTTAACTCTAGAGGGGGGCTATGGCTACACCTTC. The chain carries TRBV7-9 and TRBJ1-2, with D tentatively TRBD1 (6 bases). Trimming removed 2 bases from V and 4 bases from J, with 14 bases in between. CDR3 length: 15 amino acids. The germline CDR1 and CDR2 sequences are SEHNR and FQNEAQ (reference sequence).

The sample holds a few counts of this clonotype. The CDR3 DNA is TGTGCCAGCAGACTGACAGGGGCTAATGAAAAACTGTTTTTT. This translates into CASRLTGANEKLFF. The chain employs TRBV6-5 and TRBJ1-4, with 8 nucleotides matching TRBD1. The length of the CDR3 is 14 residues. V lost 6 bases, J lost 3 bases, and 3 bases stayed unmatched. Germline-derived CDR1 and CDR2 are MNHEY and SVGAGI.

In this sample, this clonotype turned up a few times. The CDR3 DNA reads TGCAGTCCCAGGGGGGGGAGGCAAGAGACCCAGTACTTC. Its translation is CSPRGGRQETQYF. This sequence joins TRBV20-1 and TRBJ2-5, with D perhaps matching TRBD1 or TRBD2 (7 bases each). The CDR3 covers 13 residues. The germline V and J ends were trimmed by 8 bases and 2 bases, with 15 bases remaining between them. The germline gives CDR1 DFQATT, CDR2 SNEGSKA (reference sequence).

This clonotype was observed a few times. This chain uses TRBV11-2 with TRBJ2-5; 12 bases agree with TRBD2. V trimming: 4 bases; J trimming: 2 bases; junction bases outside the gene matches: 17. This CDR3 spans 20 amino acids. The germline V gene has CDR1 SGHAT and CDR2 FQNNGV. The CDR3 loop reads CASSSTRTSGGTLWQETQYF. CDR3 sequence (DNA): TGTGCCAGCAGCTCTACTCGAACTAGCGGGGGGACCCTGTGGCAAGAGACCCAGTACTTC.

CDR3 sequence reads: CSVLIETQYF. CDR3 coding DNA: TGCAGCGTTCTGATAGAGACCCAGTACTTC. The chain couples TRBV29-1 to TRBJ2-5; D gene unclear. Trimming removed 5 bases at V and 4 bases at J, with 5 bases between. The CDR3 is made up of 10 amino acids. From germline, CDR1 is SQVTM and CDR2 ANQGSEA.

This clonotype was recorded only once. The chain has TRBV29-1 and TRBJ2-3; TRBD2 matches 13 bases. The germline gives CDR1 SQVTM, CDR2 ANQGSEA. The CDR3 sequence is 15 residues long. Trimming cost V 6 bases and J 2 bases; bases outside gene matches: 5. CDR3 in DNA: TGCAGCGTGACGGGACTAGCGGGATTCACAGATACGCAGTATTTT. Protein product: CSVTGLAGFTDTQYF.

The chain's CDR3 is CASSTLADTQYF. The DNA of the CDR3 is TGTGCCAGCAGCACACTAGCGGATACGCAGTATTTT. The chain is built from TRBV3-1 and TRBJ2-3, with 7 positions matching TRBD2. Germline CDR1 LGHDT, CDR2 YNNKEL (reference sequence). J lost 6 bases, V lost 5 bases, and 2 bases had no gene match. The length of the CDR3 is 12 residues.